This TCR beta chain was sequenced in a study of T cells in localized non-small cell lung cancer (dated by TCRdb to 2018 to 2020). For the study in its entirety: Comparing tumors with uninvolved tumor-adjacent lungs, the study looked at the T cell repertoires of over 200 patients with early-stage NSCLC. The cohort comprised approximately 240 treatment-naïve NSCLC patients with resected, localized lung tumors. Of the NSCLC patients, over 120 were male and approximately 97 were female, and the mean age was approximately 66 years.

As for this clone: Its antigen target is currently unknown. Per-nucleotide qualities are absent, and no much larger clonotype sits a single base away.

At diagnosis, peripheral blood, uninvolved tumor-adjacent lung and tumor were collected and were preserved as a mix of fresh-frozen and FFPE material. For TCR repertoire profiling, the blood samples were analyzed as peripheral blood mononuclear cells. TCR beta CDR3 regions were sequenced from DNA using the immunoSEQ Assay. On the study's bioinformatics: To compute T cell density, TCR beta template counts were normalized to usable DNA, which was estimated by amplifying housekeeping genes. Using the preseqR package, richness was estimated by extrapolating to 120,000 templates for tissue samples and 400,000 templates for PBMC samples. Clonality was defined as one minus Pielou's evenness. Tissue-enriched TCRs were identified through differential abundance testing performed on productive amino-acid clonotypes, with a minimum total count of 5 and an alpha of 0.1. The Jaccard Index and the Morisita Overlap Index were used to quantify repertoire overlap between compartments. TCR beta CDR3s were clustered by GLIPH together with public tetramer-defined viral CDR3s, and at least three viral sequences plus V-gene enrichment were required for viral motifs. The source is immuneACCESS, and TCRdb retained only in-frame sequences with V and J called. Part of the clones is not carried over; for the studies checked, unresolved V genes explain less than half of this, and the remainder is unexplained. V and J calls and clone size are given by that table; D and trimming were obtained from the DNA. The sample table lists under 65,000 clones, 70% to 90% of them with a count of one. The top ten constitute roughly 21% of the sample.

General conclusions and limits of the study: Uninvolved tumor-adjacent lung showed the highest T cell clonality, higher than tumor, which suggests more focused antigenic responses in the uninvolved tumor-adjacent lung. Because multi-region sequencing of the tumors was not done, intratumor heterogeneity could not be ruled out. Longer overall survival was associated with higher blood T cell density, whereas shorter survival was associated with higher adjacent-lung clonality. Because the study design was exploratory, TCR variables were selected using unadjusted p-values without false-discovery rate correction. A median of around 57 of the top 100 tumor clones were detected in paired uninvolved adjacent lung, and about 29 of these tumor clones were also found among the top 100 clones of the paired uninvolved adjacent lung.

Trimming takes 3 bases from V and 4 bases from J, and the germline ends sit 9 bases apart. Measured from the cysteine to the phenylalanine, the CDR3 is 13 residues long. The DNA shown is the 39-base CDR3, in frame from base 1. Per the germline V gene, KGHSH is the CDR1 and LQKENI is the CDR2. This material consisted of peripheral blood, taken before any cancer treatment. This clonotype was obtained from a man aged 35 to 69 with stage I squamous cell lung carcinoma. The sequence is built from TRBV18 and TRBJ1-1, with the D gene too uncertain to name. The sequenced DNA: TGTGCCAGCTCACCGGCTTTGGGCACTGAAGCTTTCTTT. Translated, it reads CASSPALGTEAFF.